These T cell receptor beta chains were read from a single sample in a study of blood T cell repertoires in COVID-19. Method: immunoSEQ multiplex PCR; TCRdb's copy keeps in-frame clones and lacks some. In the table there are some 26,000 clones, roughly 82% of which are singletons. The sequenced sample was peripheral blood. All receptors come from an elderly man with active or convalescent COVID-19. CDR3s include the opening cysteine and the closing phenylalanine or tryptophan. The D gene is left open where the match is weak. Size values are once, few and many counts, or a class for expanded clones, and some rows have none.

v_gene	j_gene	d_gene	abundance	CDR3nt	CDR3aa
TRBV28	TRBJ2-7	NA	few	TGTGCCAGCAGTTTGGCAGGGGACAAGGGGGAGTACTTC	CASSLAGDKGEYF
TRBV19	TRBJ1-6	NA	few	TGTGCCAGTAAATTCGAACAGAATAATTCACCCCTCCACTTT	CASKFEQNNSPLHF
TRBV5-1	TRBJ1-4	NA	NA	TGCGCCAGCCGGGAGACTAATGAAAAACTGTTTTTT	CASRETNEKLFF
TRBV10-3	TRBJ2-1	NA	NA	TGTGCCATCAGTGAGGACAACAATGAGCAGTTCTTC	CAISEDNNEQFF
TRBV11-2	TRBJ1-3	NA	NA	TGTGCCAGCAGACCCACGACGGGAAGGCATGGAAACACCATATATTTT	CASRPTTGRHGNTIYF
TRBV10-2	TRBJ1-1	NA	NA	TGCGCCAGCAGCCCACCAACCCGGACTGAAGCTTTCTTT	CASSPPTRTEAFF
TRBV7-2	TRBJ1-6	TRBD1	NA	TGTGCCAGCAGCGCCAACAGGGGTCTAAATTCACCCCTCCACTTT	CASSANRGLNSPLHF
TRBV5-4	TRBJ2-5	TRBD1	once	TGTGCCAGCAGCTTTACGACAGGGGGGGACCAAGAGACCCAGTACTTC	CASSFTTGGDQETQYF
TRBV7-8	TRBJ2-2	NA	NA	TGTGCCAGCAGCTTAGCGACTCAGGGAACCGGGGAGCTGTTTTTT	CASSLATQGTGELFF
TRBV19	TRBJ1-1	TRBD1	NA	TGTGCCACCAGAAGGATAAGACAGGGGGCGGACACTGAAGCTTTCTTT	CATRRIRQGADTEAFF